This entry lists 6 T cell receptor beta chains sequenced from one sample in a study of blood T cells in healthy people across ages. Combining a sample-barcoded 5' primer with a J-beta primer mix, a second PCR ran for about 7 to 12 cycles. TCRdb re-called the 5' RACE reads through MiXCR, storing one row per CDR3 protein. This sample yields around 670,000 distinct CDR3 sequences, of which roughly 31% are seen a single time; 15% to 19% belongs to the top ten. Material for sequencing was blood. The source is an elderly woman in good health.

Note on this clonotype: Germline is not matched at one junction end, which may reflect a read error. The chain has TRBV12-3 or TRBV12-4 and TRBJ2-4, with D maybe TRBD1 (6 bases). Judging by the DNA end, TRBJ2-7 fits better; the J call may be wrong. The CDR3 contains 13 residues. The CDR3 DNA reads TGTGCCGGCAGTTTAAACAGGGACTACGAGCAGTACTTC. This codes for CAGSLNRDYEQYF.

With respect to this clonotype: It may be a read error: a sequence one base away is much more abundant. The chain uses TRBV20-1 and TRBJ1-5, with D hard to call. In germline, CDR1 is DFQATT, CDR2 SNEGSKA (reference sequence). Trimming pared 2 bases from V and 6 bases from J, leaving 11 bases between. The CDR3 contains 13 residues. The CDR3, as DNA: TGCAGTGCTAGACAGAAGGAAGGTCAGCCCCAGCATTTT. Translating it yields CSARQKEGQPQHF.

The chain combines TRBV28 with TRBJ2-7, with TRBD1 as a possible D gene (7 bases). The CDR3 is 15 residues long. Per the germline V gene, CDR1 is MDHEN and CDR2 is SYDVKM. With 6 bases removed from V and 0 bases from J, the gap between germline ends came to 15 bases. The CDR3 loop reads CASRSGGTTSYEQYF. The CDR3 DNA reads TGTGCCAGCAGGTCAGGGGGGACAACCTCCTACGAGCAGTACTTC. Based on the CDR3 plus reference TRBV28 and TRBJ2-7, the full variable domain is DVKVTQSSRYLVKRTGEKVFLECVQDMDHENMFWYRQDPGLGLRLIYFSYDVKMKEKGDIPEGYSVSREKKERFSLILESASTNQTSMYLCASRSGGTTSYEQYFGPGTRLTVT.

The CDR3 sequence: CASSLGQGRDSPLHF. The CDR3 DNA reads TGTGCCAGCAGCTTGGGGCAGGGGAGAGATTCACCCCTCCACTTT. This rearrangement joins TRBV5-4 to TRBJ1-6, with a weak D call TRBD1 (6 bases). Trimming shortened V by 0 bases and J by 8 bases, and 12 bases separated the two germline ends. CDR3 size: 15 residues. CDR1 SGHNT and CDR2 YYREEE come from the germline V gene (reference sequence).

Only one count was recorded for this clonotype. The chain is built from TRBV20-1 and TRBJ1-2, with 7 nucleotides matching TRBD1. CDR1 is DFQATT and CDR2 is SNEGSKA in the germline V gene (reference sequence). J gave up 1 base and V 5 bases, and 4 bases lay outside the gene matches. This CDR3 has 13 residues. CDR3 region: CSAEGQVNYGYTF. The DNA of the CDR3 is TGCAGTGCTGAAGGACAGGTTAACTATGGCTACACCTTC.

This clonotype appeared many times. The V and J genes are TRBV12-3 or TRBV12-4 and TRBJ2-3; 10 bases fit TRBD2. The ends lost 6 bases at V and 2 bases at J; junction bases unmatched: 11. This CDR3 has 17 amino acids. CDR3 sequence: CASSPTGGLALTDTQYF. As DNA, the CDR3 is TGTGCCAGCAGCCCTACCGGGGGACTAGCGCTCACAGATACGCAGTATTTT.